Presented here are 23 T cell receptor beta chains from one specimen sequenced in a study of blood T cell repertoires in COVID-19. Libraries were prepared by immunoSEQ multiplex PCR; TCRdb keeps only in-frame clonotypes and omits some of them. The profile shows about 240,000 clones, 75% to 85% of them singletons. Sequences were obtained from peripheral blood. These receptors all stem from a woman in her 70s with acute or convalescent COVID-19.

V is TRBV27 and J is TRBJ1-6, with D unclear. Trimming took 6 bases from V and 6 from J, leaving 9 bases between them. The CDR3 loop spans 13 amino acids. Germline CDR1 MNHEY, CDR2 SMNVEV (reference sequence). The CDR3 reads CASRYSPNSPLHF. CDR3 in DNA: TGTGCCAGCAGGTACAGTCCTAATTCACCCCTCCACTTT.

The chain joins TRBV11-3 to TRBJ1-3; possible D gene TRBD1, 5 bases. Trimming took off 2 bases at V and 0 bases at J, with 17 bases between the two ends. Per germline, CDR1 SGHNT and CDR2 YENEEA. CDR3 length: 18 residues. The CDR3 reads CASSLRPWRQSSGNTIYF. CDR3 in DNA: TGTGCCAGCAGCTTACGGCCCTGGAGACAGAGCTCTGGAAACACCATATATTTT.

The V call is TRBV14, the J call TRBJ2-7, with 9 positions matching TRBD2. V was clipped by 0 bases and J by 1 base; unmatched bases: 7. CDR1 is SGHDN, CDR2 FVKESK, per germline. The CDR3 extends over 17 amino acids. CDR3 in DNA: TGTGCCAGCAGCCAAGATATGACTAGCGGAAGGTCCTACGAGCAGTACTTC. Protein: CASSQDMTSGRSYEQYF.

This rearrangement joins TRBV5-1 to TRBJ1-1; D may be TRBD1 (5 bases). The CDR3 loop spans 15 amino acids. Germline CDR1 SGHRS, CDR2 YFSETQ. Trimming took 0 bases from V and 6 from J, leaving 15 bases between them. The CDR3 DNA is TGCGCCAGCAGCTTGGAGTCCAGGGTTTTTGCTGAAGCTTTCTTT. Amino acid sequence: CASSLESRVFAEAFF.

The chain joins TRBV5-6 to TRBJ1-2; D uncertain. V lost 2 bases and J 6 bases, leaving 8 bases between the germline ends. This CDR3 comprises 12 residues. CDR1 is SGHDT and CDR2 is YYEEEE in the germline V gene. The CDR3 loop reads CASSFAGNGYTF. The CDR3 DNA sequence: TGTGCCAGCAGCTTTGCGGGGAATGGCTACACCTTC.

The chain uses TRBV28 and TRBJ1-1; 8 nucleotides align to TRBD1. CDR1 and CDR2 from the germline V gene are MDHEN and SYDVKM. The CDR3 contains 14 residues. J lost 11 bases, V lost 5 bases, and 13 bases had no gene match. Here the CDR3 DNA reads TGTGCCAGCAGTCCGGGGACAGGAGCTATGTGGGCTTTCTTT. It specifies CASSPGTGAMWAFF.

This clone was observed a few times. The chain joins TRBV19 to TRBJ1-5, with 8 bases fitting TRBD1. V gave up 6 bases and J gave up 2 bases; unmatched junction bases: 9. The CDR3 extends over 16 amino acids. Germline-derived CDR1 and CDR2 are LNHDA and SQIVND (reference sequence). DNA of the CDR3: TGTGCCAGTAGCCGTAACCAGGGGGCTGGCAATCAGCCCCAGCATTTT. Translating it yields CASSRNQGAGNQPQHF.

The CDR3 DNA follows: TGCGCCAGCAGTGGATGGGGTTATGAGACAGGCTCCTACAATGAGCAGTTCTTC. This gives the protein CASSGWGYETGSYNEQFF. The chain joins TRBV10-1 to TRBJ2-1, with a tentative D call TRBD1 (6 bases). CDR1 is WNHNN, CDR2 SYGVQD, per germline (reference sequence). This CDR3 spans 18 amino acids. Trimming pared 4 bases from V and 0 bases from J, leaving 19 bases between.

In nucleotides, the CDR3 is TGTGCCAGCTCACCAACGCTAGCGGGGGGCACAGATACGCAGTATTTT. This codes for CASSPTLAGGTDTQYF. This sequence joins TRBV18 and TRBJ2-3, with TRBD2 identical over 10 bases. The CDR3 is made up of 16 amino acids. Germline assignment: CDR1 KGHSH and CDR2 LQKENI. The V gene end was trimmed by 2 bases and the J gene end by 1 base; junction bases not matched to a gene: 3.

This clone was detected a few times. The V gene is TRBV10-3, the J gene TRBJ1-2; D ambiguous. Germline V lookup: CDR1 ENHRY, CDR2 SYGVKD. Trimming shortened V by 8 bases and J by 8 bases, and 18 bases separated the two germline ends. The CDR3 sequence is 13 residues long. CDR3 sequence reads: CAISLATGEGYTF. CDR3 in DNA: TGTGCCATCTCCCTAGCAACCGGGGAGGGCTACACCTTC.

The chain couples TRBV4-3 to TRBJ2-3, with 11 bases that match TRBD2. This CDR3 is 15 amino acids long. The trim removed 3 bases at V and 6 bases at J, leaving 5 bases unmatched. Germline V CDR1 and CDR2: LGHNA, YSLEER. CDR3 in amino acids: CASSQVAGGHDTQYF. CDR3 in DNA: TGCGCCAGCAGCCAGGTAGCGGGGGGGCATGATACGCAGTATTTT.

The chain recombines TRBV15 with TRBJ2-2, with 8 positions matching TRBD1. The CDR3 sequence is 16 residues long. Looked up from germline, CDR1 is LNHNV and CDR2 is YYDKDF (reference sequence). The V gene end was trimmed by 2 bases and the J gene end by 2 bases; junction bases not matched to a gene: 4. The DNA for the CDR3 is TGTGCCACCAGCAGACCGGGGACAGGAAACACCGGGGAGCTGTTTTTT. Its protein is CATSRPGTGNTGELFF.

The V gene is TRBV5-1, the J gene TRBJ2-2; D perhaps matches TRBD1 (5 bases). V was trimmed by 0 bases and J by 3 bases, leaving 9 bases between them. This CDR3 is built from 15 residues. Germline loops: CDR1 SGHRS, CDR2 YFSETQ. The CDR3: CASSLGPGHTGELFF. The CDR3 DNA reads TGCGCCAGCAGCTTGGGGCCAGGGCACACCGGGGAGCTGTTTTTT.

The chain links TRBV18 to TRBJ1-2; 8 positions agree with TRBD1. After removal of 4 bases from V and 6 bases from J, the junction contained 10 bases not matched to a gene. Germline V gives CDR1 KGHSH, CDR2 LQKENI. The CDR3 covers 15 residues. The CDR3 sequence: CASSQSPADRDGYTF. CDR3 nucleotides: TGTGCCAGCTCACAATCTCCCGCGGACAGGGATGGCTACACCTTC.

The chain couples TRBV10-1 to TRBJ2-3, with 7 bases that match TRBD1. CDR1 is WNHNN and CDR2 is SYGVQD in the germline V gene (reference sequence). This CDR3 is 13 amino acids long. V lost 3 bases to trimming and J lost 4 bases; unmatched junction nucleotides: 1. The CDR3 coding sequence is TGCGCCAGCAGTGATCAGGGGGCAGATACGCAGTATTTT. Residues: CASSDQGADTQYF.

V is TRBV5-4 and J is TRBJ1-6; the D is unclear. This CDR3 region has 15 residues. Germline CDR1 is SGHNT and CDR2 is YYREEE (reference sequence). V was cut by 6 bases and J by 4 bases, with 14 bases left in between. The CDR3 DNA reads as TGTGCCAGCACCCCGGGAGTAAGTTATAATTCACCCCTCCACTTT. Its protein is CASTPGVSYNSPLHF.

This clone has only one observation. J is TRBJ2-5 and V is TRBV3-1 (or the pseudogene TRBV3-2), with TRBD2 matching over 7 bases. J lost 2 bases, V lost 6 bases, and 9 bases had no gene match. The germline CDR1 and CDR2 sequences are LGHDT and YNNKEL (reference sequence). The CDR3 sequence is 15 residues long. CDR3 nucleotides: TGTGCCAGCAGTGACCAAGACGGGGGGCAAGAGACCCAGTACTTC. Protein product: CASSDQDGGQETQYF.

The chain combines TRBV27 with TRBJ2-2; a weak D match, TRBD1 (6 bases). V lost 5 bases, J lost 0 bases, and 7 bases lay in between. From germline, CDR1 is MNHEY and CDR2 SMNVEV (reference sequence). The CDR3 length is 14 residues. The CDR3 protein is CASSRGTNTGELFF. CDR3 DNA sequence: TGTGCCAGCAGTAGGGGGACGAACACCGGGGAGCTGTTTTTT.

The chain has TRBV10-1 and TRBJ2-7, with 8 bases identical to TRBD2. The germline V gene encodes CDR1 WNHNN and CDR2 SYGVQD (reference sequence). The CDR3 covers 15 residues. J lost 1 base, V lost 3 bases, and 5 bases had no gene match. This CDR3 reads CASSDERGSSYEQYF. DNA for the CDR3: TGCGCCAGCAGTGACGAGCGGGGGAGTTCCTACGAGCAGTACTTC.

V usage is TRBV6-5 and J usage is TRBJ2-4; TRBD1 agrees at 7 bases. The junction had 5 bases not matched to a gene; V was cut back by 5 bases and J by 1 base. The CDR3 length is 15 residues. Germline V gene data show CDR1 as MNHEY and CDR2 as SVGAGI. The CDR3 nucleotides read TGTGCCAGCAGTCCTCTGACAGGGGCCAAAAACATTCAGTACTTC. Amino acids: CASSPLTGAKNIQYF.

This chain links TRBV5-1 with TRBJ2-5; 7 nucleotides agree with TRBD1. Germline V gene lookup returns CDR1 SGHRS and CDR2 YFSETQ. The CDR3 has 16 amino acids. The junction had 8 bases not matched to a gene; V was cut back by 0 bases and J by 3 bases. The CDR3 sequence is CASSLGGTVGEETQYF. The CDR3 DNA sequence: TGCGCCAGCAGCTTGGGGGGGACAGTCGGGGAAGAGACCCAGTACTTC.

The rearrangement uses TRBV28 and TRBJ1-2; D is possibly TRBD1 (5 bases). V was clipped by 6 bases and J by 2 bases, with 19 bases between them. CDR3 length: 16 amino acids. The germline V gene has CDR1 MDHEN and CDR2 SYDVKM. CDR3: CASSLAPRGGNYGYTF. In DNA, the CDR3 is TGTGCCAGCAGCCTAGCCCCGCGGGGGGGAAACTATGGCTACACCTTC.

As DNA, the CDR3 is TGTGCCAGCAGACCGTCGGACAGAGACAATCAGCCCCAGCATTTT. Amino acids: CASRPSDRDNQPQHF. This sequence joins TRBV28 and TRBJ1-5, with D perhaps TRBD1 (6 bases). Germline V lookup: CDR1 MDHEN, CDR2 SYDVKM. Trimming took 6 bases from V and 3 from J, leaving 15 bases between them. There are 15 residues in the CDR3. Full variable domain (remainder filled in from reference TRBV28 and TRBJ1-5): DVKVTQSSRYLVKRTGEKVFLECVQDMDHENMFWYRQDPGLGLRLIYFSYDVKMKEKGDIPEGYSVSREKKERFSLILESASTNQTSMYLCASRPSDRDNQPQHFGDGTRLSIL.